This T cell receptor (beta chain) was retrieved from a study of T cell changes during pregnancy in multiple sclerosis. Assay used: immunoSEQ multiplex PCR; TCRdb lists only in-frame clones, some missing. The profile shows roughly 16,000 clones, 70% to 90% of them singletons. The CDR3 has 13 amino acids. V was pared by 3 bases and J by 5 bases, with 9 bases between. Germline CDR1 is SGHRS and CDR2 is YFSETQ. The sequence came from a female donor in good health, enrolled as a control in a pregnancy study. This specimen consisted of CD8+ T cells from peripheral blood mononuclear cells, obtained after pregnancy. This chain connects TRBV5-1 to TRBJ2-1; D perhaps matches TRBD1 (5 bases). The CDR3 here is CASSSSGNNEQFF. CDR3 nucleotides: TGCGCCAGCAGCTCCTCAGGGAACAATGAGCAGTTCTTC.